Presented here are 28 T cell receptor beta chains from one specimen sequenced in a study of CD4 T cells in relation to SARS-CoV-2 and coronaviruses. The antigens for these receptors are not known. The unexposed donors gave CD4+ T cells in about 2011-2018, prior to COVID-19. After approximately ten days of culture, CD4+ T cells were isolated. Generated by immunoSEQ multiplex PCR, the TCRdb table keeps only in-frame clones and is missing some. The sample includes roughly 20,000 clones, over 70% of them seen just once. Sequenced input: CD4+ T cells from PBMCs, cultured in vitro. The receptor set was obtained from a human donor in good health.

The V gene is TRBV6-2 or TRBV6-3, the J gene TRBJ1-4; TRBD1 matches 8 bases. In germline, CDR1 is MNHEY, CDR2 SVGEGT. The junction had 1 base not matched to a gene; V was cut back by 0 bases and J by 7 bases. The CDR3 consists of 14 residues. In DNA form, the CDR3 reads TGTGCCAGCAGTTACTCTCAGGGGGCTGAAAAACTGTTTTTT. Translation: CASSYSQGAEKLFF.

The CDR3 DNA is TGTGCCAGCACCTCCTGGACAGGGGGCATGAACACTGAAGCTTTCTTT. Protein product: CASTSWTGGMNTEAFF. The chain combines TRBV7-9 with TRBJ1-1, with 11 bases lining up with TRBD1. Unmatched junction bases numbered 7, after V lost 7 bases and J lost 0 bases. Per the germline V gene, CDR1 is SEHNR and CDR2 is FQNEAQ (reference sequence). CDR3 length: 16 amino acids.

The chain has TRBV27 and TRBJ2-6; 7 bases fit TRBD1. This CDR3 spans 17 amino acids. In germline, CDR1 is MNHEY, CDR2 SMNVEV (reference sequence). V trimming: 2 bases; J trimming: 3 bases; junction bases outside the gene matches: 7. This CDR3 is CASSLSMAGGGANVLTF. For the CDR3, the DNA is TGTGCCAGCAGTTTAAGCATGGCAGGGGGTGGGGCCAACGTCCTGACTTTC.

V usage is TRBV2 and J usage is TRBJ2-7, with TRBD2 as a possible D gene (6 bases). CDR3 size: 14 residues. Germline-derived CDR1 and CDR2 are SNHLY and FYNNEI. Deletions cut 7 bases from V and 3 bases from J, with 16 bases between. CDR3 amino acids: CASIRPSVGYEQYF. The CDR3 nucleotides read TGTGCCAGCATCCGGCCTAGCGTTGGCTACGAGCAGTACTTC.

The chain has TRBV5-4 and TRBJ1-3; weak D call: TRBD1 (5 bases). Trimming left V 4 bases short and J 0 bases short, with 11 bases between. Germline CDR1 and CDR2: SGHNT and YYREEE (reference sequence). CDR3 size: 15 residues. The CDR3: CASSDQGSSGNTIYF. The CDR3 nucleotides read TGTGCCAGCAGCGACCAGGGCTCCTCTGGAAACACCATATATTTT. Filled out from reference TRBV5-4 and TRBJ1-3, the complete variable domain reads ETGVTQSPTHLIKTRGQQVTLRCSSQSGHNTVSWYQQALGQGPQFIFQYYREEENGRGNFPPRFSGLQFPNYSSELNVNALELDDSALYLCASSDQGSSGNTIYFGEGSWLTVV.

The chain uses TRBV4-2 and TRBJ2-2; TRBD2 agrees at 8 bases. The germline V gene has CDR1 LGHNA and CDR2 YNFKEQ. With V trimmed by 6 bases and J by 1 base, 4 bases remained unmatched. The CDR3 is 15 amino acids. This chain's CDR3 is CASRSGSWNTGELFF. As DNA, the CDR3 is TGTGCCAGCAGGAGCGGGAGCTGGAACACCGGGGAGCTGTTTTTT.

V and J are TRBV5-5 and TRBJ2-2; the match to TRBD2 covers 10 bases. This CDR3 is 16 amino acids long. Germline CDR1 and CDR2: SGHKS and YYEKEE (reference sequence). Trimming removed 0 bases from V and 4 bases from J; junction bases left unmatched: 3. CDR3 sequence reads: CASSLVPSGSTGELFF. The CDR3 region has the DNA TGTGCCAGCAGCTTGGTTCCTAGCGGGAGCACCGGGGAGCTGTTTTTT.

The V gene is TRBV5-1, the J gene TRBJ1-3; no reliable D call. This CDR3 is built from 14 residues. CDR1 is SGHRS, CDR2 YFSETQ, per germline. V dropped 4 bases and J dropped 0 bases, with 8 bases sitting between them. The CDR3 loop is CASSAANSGNTIYF. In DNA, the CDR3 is TGCGCCAGCAGCGCCGCCAACTCTGGAAACACCATATATTTT.

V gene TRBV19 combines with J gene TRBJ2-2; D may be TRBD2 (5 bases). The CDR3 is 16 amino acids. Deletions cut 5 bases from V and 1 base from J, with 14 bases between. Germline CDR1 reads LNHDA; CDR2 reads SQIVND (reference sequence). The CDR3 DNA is TGTGCCAGTAGTGGGAGCCACTCCTTGAACACCGGGGAGCTGTTTTTT. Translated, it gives CASSGSHSLNTGELFF.

The CDR3 nucleotides are TGTGCCAGCTCACCCACGGGACTAGCGGGCACCGGGGAGCTGTTTTTT. Protein product: CASSPTGLAGTGELFF. The V gene is TRBV18, the J gene TRBJ2-2; 12 bases agree with TRBD2. CDR1 is KGHSH, CDR2 LQKENI, per germline. This CDR3 has 16 amino acids. The V segment lost 3 bases and the J segment 4 bases; nucleotides outside the gene matches: 3.

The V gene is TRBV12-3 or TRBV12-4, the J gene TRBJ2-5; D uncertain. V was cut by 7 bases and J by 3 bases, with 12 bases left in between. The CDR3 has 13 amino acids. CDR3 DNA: TGTGCCAGCACCCTCGGGCAGGAAGAGACCCAGTACTTC. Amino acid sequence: CASTLGQEETQYF.

CDR3 residues: CASSLGEVGEQYF. DNA of the CDR3: TGTGCCAGCAGCCTCGGGGAGGTGGGTGAGCAGTACTTC. This rearrangement joins TRBV3-1 (or the pseudogene TRBV3-2) to TRBJ2-7; tentatively, D is TRBD2 (6 bases). V was clipped by 4 bases and J by 7 bases, with 14 bases between them. The V gene's germline CDR1 is LGHDT and CDR2 YNNKEL (reference sequence). The CDR3 is 13 amino acids.

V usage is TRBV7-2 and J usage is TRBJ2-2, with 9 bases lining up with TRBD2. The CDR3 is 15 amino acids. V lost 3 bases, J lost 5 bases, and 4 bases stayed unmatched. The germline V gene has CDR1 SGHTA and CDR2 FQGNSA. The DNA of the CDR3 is TGTGCCAGCAGCTTTAAAACTAGCGGGACCGGGGAGCTGTTTTTT. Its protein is CASSFKTSGTGELFF.

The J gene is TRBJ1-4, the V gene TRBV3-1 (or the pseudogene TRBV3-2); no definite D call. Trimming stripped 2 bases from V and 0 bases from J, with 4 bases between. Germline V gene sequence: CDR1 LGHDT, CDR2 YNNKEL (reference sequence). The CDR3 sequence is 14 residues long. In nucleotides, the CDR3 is TGTGCCAGCAGCCAATTTCCAACTAATGAAAAACTGTTTTTT. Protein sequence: CASSQFPTNEKLFF.

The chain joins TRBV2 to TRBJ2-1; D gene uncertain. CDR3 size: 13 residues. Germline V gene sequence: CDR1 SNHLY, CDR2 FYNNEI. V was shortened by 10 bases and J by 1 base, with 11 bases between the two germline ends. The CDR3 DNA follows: TGTGCCACCGCCTTGGCTTCCTACAATGAGCAGTTCTTC. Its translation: CATALASYNEQFF. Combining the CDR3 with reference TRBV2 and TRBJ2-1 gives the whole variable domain EPEVTQTPSHQVTQMGQEVILRCVPISNHLYFYWYRQILGQKVEFLVSFYNNEISEKSEIFDDQFSVERPDGSNFTLKIRSTKLEDSAMYFCATALASYNEQFFGPGTRLTVL.

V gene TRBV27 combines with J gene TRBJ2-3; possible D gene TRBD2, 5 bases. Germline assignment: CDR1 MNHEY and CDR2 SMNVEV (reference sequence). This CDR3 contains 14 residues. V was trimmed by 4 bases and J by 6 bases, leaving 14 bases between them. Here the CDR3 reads CASSYSGILDTQYF. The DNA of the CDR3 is TGTGCCAGCAGTTACTCGGGGATACTGGATACGCAGTATTTT.

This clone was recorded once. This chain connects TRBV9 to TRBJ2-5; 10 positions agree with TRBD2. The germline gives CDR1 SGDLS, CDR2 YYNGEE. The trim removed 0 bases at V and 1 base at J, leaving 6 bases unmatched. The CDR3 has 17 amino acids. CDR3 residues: CASSVVASGSIQETQYF. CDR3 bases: TGTGCCAGCAGCGTAGTGGCTAGCGGGAGTATCCAAGAGACCCAGTACTTC.

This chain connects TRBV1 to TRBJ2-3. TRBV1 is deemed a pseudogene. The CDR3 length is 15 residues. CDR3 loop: CTSSQDGGSTDTQYF. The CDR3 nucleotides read TGCACCAGCAGCCAAGATGGGGGTAGCACAGATACGCAGTATTTT.

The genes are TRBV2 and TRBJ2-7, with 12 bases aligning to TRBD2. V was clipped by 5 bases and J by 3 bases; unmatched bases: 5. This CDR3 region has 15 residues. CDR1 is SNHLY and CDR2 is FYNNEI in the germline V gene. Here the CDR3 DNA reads TGTGCCAGCAGTCCTACGACTAGCGGGAGCTACGAGCAGTACTTC. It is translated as CASSPTTSGSYEQYF.

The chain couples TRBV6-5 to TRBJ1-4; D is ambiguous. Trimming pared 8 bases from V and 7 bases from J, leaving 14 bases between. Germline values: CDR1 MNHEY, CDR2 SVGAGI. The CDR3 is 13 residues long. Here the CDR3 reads CASGQPLGEKLFF. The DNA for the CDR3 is TGTGCCAGCGGGCAACCACTCGGTGAAAAACTGTTTTTT.

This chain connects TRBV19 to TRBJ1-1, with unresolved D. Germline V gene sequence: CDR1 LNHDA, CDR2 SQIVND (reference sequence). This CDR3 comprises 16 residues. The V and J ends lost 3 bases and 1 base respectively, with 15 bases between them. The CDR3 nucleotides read TGTGCCAGTAGTATGGACGGGCGTACTGGGAACACTGAAGCTTTCTTT. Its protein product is CASSMDGRTGNTEAFF.

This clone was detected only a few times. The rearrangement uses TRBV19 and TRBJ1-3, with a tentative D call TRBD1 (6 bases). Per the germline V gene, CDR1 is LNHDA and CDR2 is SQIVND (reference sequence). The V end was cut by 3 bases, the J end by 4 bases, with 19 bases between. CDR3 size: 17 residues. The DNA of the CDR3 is TGTGCCAGTAGTATCGGACAGACCCAGGGGCCAGGAAACACCATATATTTT. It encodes CASSIGQTQGPGNTIYF.

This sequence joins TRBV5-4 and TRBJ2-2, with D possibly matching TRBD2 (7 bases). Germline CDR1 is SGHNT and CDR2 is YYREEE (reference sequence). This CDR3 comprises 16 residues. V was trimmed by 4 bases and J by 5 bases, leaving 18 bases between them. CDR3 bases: TGTGCCAGCAGCCTGGGGGCAGGGAGGGGAACCGGGGAGCTGTTTTTT. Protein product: CASSLGAGRGTGELFF.

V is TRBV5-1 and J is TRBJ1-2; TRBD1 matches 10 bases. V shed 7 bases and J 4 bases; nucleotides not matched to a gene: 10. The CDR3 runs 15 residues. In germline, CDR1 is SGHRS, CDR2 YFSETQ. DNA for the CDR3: TGCGCCAGCGGATTACCGGGACAGGGGACCTATGGCTACACCTTC. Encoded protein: CASGLPGQGTYGYTF.

The CDR3 spells CASTLGLDTDTQYF. The CDR3 bases are TGTGCCAGCACCTTGGGGCTAGACACAGATACGCAGTATTTT. This chain joins TRBV6-5 and TRBJ2-3; D may be TRBD1 (5 bases). V dropped 7 bases and J dropped 2 bases, with 13 bases sitting between them. The CDR3 spans 14 residues. Germline CDR1 reads MNHEY; CDR2 reads SVGAGI.

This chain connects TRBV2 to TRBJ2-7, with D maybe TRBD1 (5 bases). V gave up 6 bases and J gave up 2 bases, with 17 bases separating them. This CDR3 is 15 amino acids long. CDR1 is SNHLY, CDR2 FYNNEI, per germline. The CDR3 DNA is TGTGCCAGCAGACTCCAGGGTTTATCTCCCTACGAGCAGTACTTC. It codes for CASRLQGLSPYEQYF.

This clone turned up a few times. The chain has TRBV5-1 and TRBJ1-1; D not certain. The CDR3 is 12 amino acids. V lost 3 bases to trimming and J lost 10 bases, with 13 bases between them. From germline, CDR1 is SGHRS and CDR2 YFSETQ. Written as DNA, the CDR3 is TGCGCCAGCAGCTATGGGAACGGGAGAGCTTTCTTT. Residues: CASSYGNGRAFF.

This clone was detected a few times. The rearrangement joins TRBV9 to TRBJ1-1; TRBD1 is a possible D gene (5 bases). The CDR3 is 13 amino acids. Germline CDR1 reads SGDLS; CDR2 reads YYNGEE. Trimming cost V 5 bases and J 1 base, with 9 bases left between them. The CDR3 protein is CASRATANTEAFF. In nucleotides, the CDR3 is TGTGCCAGCAGAGCGACAGCGAACACTGAAGCTTTCTTT.